These 16 T cell receptor beta chains were all obtained from the same sample, sequenced in a study of shared clonotypes between healthy human individuals. The assay was immunoSEQ multiplex PCR, and TCRdb's table has in-frame clones only and misses some. The sample shows about 490,000 clones, about three quarters of them seen only once. The specimen was PBMCs. Receptor source: a woman aged 40 to 55 in good health. Some clones in this sample may be carry-over from other donors' samples.

This chain joins TRBV6-1 and TRBJ1-1, with 8 bases that match TRBD1. Germline CDR1 reads MNHNS; CDR2 reads SASEGT. The CDR3 contains 13 residues. J gave up 8 bases and V 5 bases, and 7 bases lay outside the gene matches. CDR3 amino acids: CASSPDRDGEAFF. As DNA, the CDR3 is TGTGCCAGCAGTCCGGACAGGGACGGCGAAGCTTTCTTT.

About this clone itself: Other DNA sequences within the sample encode an identical CDR3. The J gene is TRBJ2-7, the V gene TRBV7-9; the D gene is possibly TRBD2 (6 bases). The germline CDR1 and CDR2 sequences are SEHNR and FQNEAQ (reference sequence). V was trimmed by 5 bases and J by 4 bases, leaving 9 bases between them. There are 12 residues in the CDR3. CDR3 bases: TGTGCCAGCAGCACGGGAGCGTACGAGCAGTACTTC. It specifies CASSTGAYEQYF.

About this clone itself: The sample has other DNA sequences that encode this CDR3 too. The CDR3 DNA is TGTGCCAGCAGCTTGGGACTAGCGGGAGAAGAGACCCAGTACTTC. Amino acids: CASSLGLAGEETQYF. This chain links TRBV7-3 with TRBJ2-5; 14 nucleotides agree with TRBD2. With V trimmed by 3 bases and J by 3 bases, 0 bases remained unmatched. The CDR3 spans 15 residues. From germline, CDR1 is SGHTA and CDR2 FQGTGA.

The chain carries TRBV29-1 and TRBJ2-1; 7 bases line up with TRBD2. After removal of 7 bases from V and 9 bases from J, the junction contained 18 bases not matched to a gene. CDR1 is SQVTM, CDR2 ANQGSEA, per germline. CDR3 length: 15 amino acids. The DNA for the CDR3 is TGCAGCGCCCGCCGGGGACGGACCTCGGGGGGTGAGCAGTTCTTC. Translating it yields CSARRGRTSGGEQFF.

CDR3 region: CASTRSGARGYTF. The CDR3 nucleotides read TGTGCCAGTACTCGATCTGGGGCGCGGGGCTACACCTTC. This chain connects TRBV19 to TRBJ1-2; D perhaps matches TRBD1 (5 bases). This CDR3 comprises 13 residues. From germline, CDR1 is LNHDA and CDR2 SQIVND (reference sequence). V lost 7 bases, J lost 8 bases, and 17 bases lay in between.

This clone was seen many times. J is TRBJ2-2 and V is TRBV5-3, with 15 nucleotides matching TRBD2. TRBV5-3 has ORF status, its function being uncertain. The V gene end was trimmed by 0 bases and the J gene end by 1 base; junction bases not matched to a gene: 1. The CDR3 sequence is 18 residues long. CDR3: CARSLGGLAGGNTGELFF. The CDR3, as DNA: TGTGCCAGAAGCTTGGGGGGACTAGCGGGAGGGAACACCGGGGAGCTGTTTTTT.

This clone was recorded a few times. The chain employs TRBV6-4 and TRBJ2-1; 7 positions match TRBD2. Germline CDR1 MRHNA, CDR2 SNTAGT. V dropped 2 bases and J dropped 5; count of bases not matched to a gene: 6. The CDR3 extends over 15 amino acids. DNA of the CDR3: TGTGCCAGCAGTGACGAGGCGGGAGCCCACAATGAGCAGTTCTTC. Translated, it gives CASSDEAGAHNEQFF.

Details on this clone: The same CDR3 arises from other DNA sequences in this sample as well. The chain uses TRBV27 and TRBJ2-7; D might be TRBD2 (6 bases). The V end lost 0 bases, the J end lost 0 bases, and 6 bases lay between the germline ends. Per the germline V gene, CDR1 is MNHEY and CDR2 is SMNVEV (reference sequence). CDR3 length equals 14 residues. The CDR3 sequence: CASSLSGGSYEQYF. CDR3 DNA sequence: TGTGCCAGCAGTTTATCGGGGGGCTCCTACGAGCAGTACTTC.

This chain links TRBV11-2 with TRBJ1-5; the D is unclear. The germline V gene has CDR1 SGHAT and CDR2 FQNNGV. The CDR3 is 13 residues long. V was cut by 5 bases and J by 6 bases, with 11 bases left in between. This chain's CDR3 is CASSPPGGQPQHF. The CDR3 coding sequence is TGTGCCAGCAGCCCCCCGGGTGGTCAGCCCCAGCATTTT.

The chain carries TRBV4-2 and TRBJ2-7; D call uncertain. Trimming stripped 0 bases from V and 3 bases from J, with 12 bases between. In germline, CDR1 is LGHNA, CDR2 YNFKEQ. The CDR3 totals 15 residues. This chain's CDR3 is CASSQEPLEGYEQYF. CDR3 nucleotide sequence: TGTGCCAGCAGCCAAGAGCCTCTAGAAGGCTACGAGCAGTACTTC.

V usage is TRBV5-1 and J usage is TRBJ1-1, with D maybe TRBD1 (5 bases). The CDR3 runs to 15 residues. V shed 3 bases and J shed 0 bases, with 12 bases lying between them. Germline V lookup: CDR1 SGHRS, CDR2 YFSETQ. CDR3 coding DNA: TGCGCCAGCAGCTCCCTGGGGGTCATGAACACTGAAGCTTTCTTT. Translation: CASSSLGVMNTEAFF.

This sequence joins TRBV18 and TRBJ1-2; no definite D call. V dropped 2 bases and J dropped 5 bases, with 9 bases sitting between them. The CDR3 is 13 amino acids. Germline assignment: CDR1 KGHSH and CDR2 LQKENI. DNA for the CDR3: TGTGCCAGCTCACCAGACCCAACATATGGCTACACCTTC. Its protein product is CASSPDPTYGYTF. The full variable domain, with the rest looked up from reference TRBV18 and TRBJ1-2, is NAGVMQNPRHLVRRRGQEARLRCSPMKGHSHVYWYRQLPEEGLKFMVYLQKENIIDESGMPKERFSAEFPKEGPSILRIQQVVRGDSAAYFCASSPDPTYGYTFGSGTRLTVV.

V and J are TRBV19 and TRBJ2-1, with 8 nucleotides matching TRBD2. Germline assignment: CDR1 LNHDA and CDR2 SQIVND (reference sequence). With 5 bases clipped from V and 6 bases from J, the junction kept 9 bases outside the gene matches. The CDR3 sequence is 15 residues long. The CDR3 protein is CASSLAGGTLNEQFF. CDR3 in DNA: TGTGCCAGTAGTCTGGCGGGAGGTACCCTCAATGAGCAGTTCTTC.

The chain recombines TRBV7-6 with TRBJ2-3; D is unclear. CDR1 and CDR2 (germline): SGHVS, FNYEAQ. V dropped 4 bases and J dropped 1 base, with 6 bases sitting between them. The length of the CDR3 is 13 residues. The CDR3 DNA reads TGTGCCAGCAGCTCGGACCGCACAGATACGCAGTATTTT. Amino acids: CASSSDRTDTQYF.

J is TRBJ2-1 and V is TRBV7-2; 11 bases are shared with TRBD2. This CDR3 comprises 17 residues. Unmatched junction bases numbered 7, after V lost 2 bases and J lost 4 bases. Germline values: CDR1 SGHTA, CDR2 FQGNSA. DNA for the CDR3: TGTGCCAGCAGCTTACCGGGACTAGCGGCGGGGTACAATGAGCAGTTCTTC. Its translation is CASSLPGLAAGYNEQFF. Combining the CDR3 with reference TRBV7-2 and TRBJ2-1 gives the whole variable domain GAGVSQSPSNKVTEKGKDVELRCDPISGHTALYWYRQSLGQGLEFLIYFQGNSAPDKSGLPSDRFSAERTGGSVSTLTIQRTQQEDSAVYLCASSLPGLAAGYNEQFFGPGTRLTVL.

The rearrangement uses TRBV4-2 and TRBJ2-7; unclear D gene. This CDR3 is 17 amino acids long. The germline V and J ends were trimmed by 1 base and 0 bases, with 16 bases remaining between them. CDR1 is LGHNA and CDR2 is YNFKEQ in the germline V gene. The DNA for the CDR3 is TGTGCCAGCAGCCAAGTCGGCCAGCGACCCTCCTCCTACGAGCAGTACTTC. As protein: CASSQVGQRPSSYEQYF.